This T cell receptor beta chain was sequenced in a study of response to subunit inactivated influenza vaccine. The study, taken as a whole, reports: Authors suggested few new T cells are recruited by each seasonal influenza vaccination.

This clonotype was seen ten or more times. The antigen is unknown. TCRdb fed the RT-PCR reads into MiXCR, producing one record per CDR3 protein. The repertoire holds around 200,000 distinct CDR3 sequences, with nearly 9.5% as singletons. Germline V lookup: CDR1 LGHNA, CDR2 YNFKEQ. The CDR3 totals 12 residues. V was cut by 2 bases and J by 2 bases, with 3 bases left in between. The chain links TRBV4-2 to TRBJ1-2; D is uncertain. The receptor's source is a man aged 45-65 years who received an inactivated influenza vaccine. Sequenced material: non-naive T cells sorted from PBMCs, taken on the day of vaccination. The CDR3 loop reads CASSQQNYGYTF. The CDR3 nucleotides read TGTGCCAGCAGCCAACAAAACTATGGCTACACCTTC.